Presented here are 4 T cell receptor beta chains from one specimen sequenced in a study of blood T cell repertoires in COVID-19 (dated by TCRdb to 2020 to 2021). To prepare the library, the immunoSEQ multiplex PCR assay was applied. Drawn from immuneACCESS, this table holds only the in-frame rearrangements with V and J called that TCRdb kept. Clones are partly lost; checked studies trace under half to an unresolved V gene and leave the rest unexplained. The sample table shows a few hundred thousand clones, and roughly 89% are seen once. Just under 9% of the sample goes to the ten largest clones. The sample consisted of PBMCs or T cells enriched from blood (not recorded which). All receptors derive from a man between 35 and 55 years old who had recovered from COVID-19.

The CDR3 nucleotides are TGTGCCATTACCCCGGACAGTCTTGGCTATGGCTACACCTTC. This gives the protein CAITPDSLGYGYTF. The chain uses TRBV10-3 and TRBJ1-2; possible D gene TRBD1, 6 bases. CDR1 and CDR2 from the germline V gene are ENHRY and SYGVKD. The CDR3 spans 14 residues. Trimming pared 9 bases from V and 4 bases from J, leaving 18 bases between.

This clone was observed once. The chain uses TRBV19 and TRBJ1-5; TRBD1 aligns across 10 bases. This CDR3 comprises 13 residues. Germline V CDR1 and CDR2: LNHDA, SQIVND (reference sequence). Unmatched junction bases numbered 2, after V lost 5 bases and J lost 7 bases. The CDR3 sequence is CASSSTGGQPQHF. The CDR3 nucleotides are TGTGCCAGTAGTTCGACAGGGGGCCAGCCCCAGCATTTT.

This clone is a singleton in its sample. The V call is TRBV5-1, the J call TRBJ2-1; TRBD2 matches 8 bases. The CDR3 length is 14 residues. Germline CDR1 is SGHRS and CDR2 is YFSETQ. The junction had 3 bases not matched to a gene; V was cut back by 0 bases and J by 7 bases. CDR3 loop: CASSLALAGNEQFF. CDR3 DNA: TGCGCCAGCAGCTTGGCGCTAGCGGGTAATGAGCAGTTCTTC.

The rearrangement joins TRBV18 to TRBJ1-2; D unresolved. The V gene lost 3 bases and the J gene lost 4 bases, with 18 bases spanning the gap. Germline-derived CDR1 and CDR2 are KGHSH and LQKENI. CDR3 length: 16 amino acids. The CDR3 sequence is CASSPGGPGSVYGYTF. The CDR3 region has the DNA TGTGCCAGCTCACCGGGCGGTCCGGGGTCGGTCTATGGCTACACCTTC.